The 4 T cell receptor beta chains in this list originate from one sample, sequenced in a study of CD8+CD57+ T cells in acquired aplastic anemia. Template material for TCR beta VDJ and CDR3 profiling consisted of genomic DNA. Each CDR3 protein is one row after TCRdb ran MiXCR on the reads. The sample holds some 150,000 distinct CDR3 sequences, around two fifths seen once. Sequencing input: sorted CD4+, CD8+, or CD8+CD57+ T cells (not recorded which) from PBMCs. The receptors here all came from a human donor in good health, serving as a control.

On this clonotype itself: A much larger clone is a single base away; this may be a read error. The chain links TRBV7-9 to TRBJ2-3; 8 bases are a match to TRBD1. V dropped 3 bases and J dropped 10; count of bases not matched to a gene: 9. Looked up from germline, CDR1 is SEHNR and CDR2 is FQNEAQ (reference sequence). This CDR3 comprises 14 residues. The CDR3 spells CASSLGRGLGPQYF. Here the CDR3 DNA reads TGTGCCAGCAGCTTGGGCAGGGGGCTCGGTCCGCAGTATTTT. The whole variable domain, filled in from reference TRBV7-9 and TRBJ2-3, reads DTGVSQNPRHKITKRGQNVTFRCDPISEHNRLYWYRQTLGQGPEFLTYFQNEAQLEKSRLLSDRFSAERPKGSFSTLEIQRTEQGDSAMYLCASSLGRGLGPQYFGPGTRLTVL.

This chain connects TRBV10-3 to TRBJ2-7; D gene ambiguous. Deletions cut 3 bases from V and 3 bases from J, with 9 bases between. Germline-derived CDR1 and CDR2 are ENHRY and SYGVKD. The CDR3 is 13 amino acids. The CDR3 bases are TGTGCCATCAGTGAATCAGGTATCTACGAGCAGTACTTC. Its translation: CAISESGIYEQYF.

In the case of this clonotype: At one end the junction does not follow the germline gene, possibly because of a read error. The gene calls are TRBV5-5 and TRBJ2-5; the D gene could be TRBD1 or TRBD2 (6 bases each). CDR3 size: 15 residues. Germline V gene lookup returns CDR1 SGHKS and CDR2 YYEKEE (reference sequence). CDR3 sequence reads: CASSLRDGGQATQYF. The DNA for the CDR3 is TGTGCCAGCAGCTTGCGGGACGGGGGACAAGCGACCCAGTACTTC. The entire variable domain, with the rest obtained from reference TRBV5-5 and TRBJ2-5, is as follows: DAGVTQSPTHLIKTRGQQVTLRCSPISGHKSVSWYQQVLGQGPQFIFQYYEKEERGRGNFPDRFSARQFPNYSSELNVNALLLGDSALYLCASSLRDGGQATQYFGPGTRLLVL.

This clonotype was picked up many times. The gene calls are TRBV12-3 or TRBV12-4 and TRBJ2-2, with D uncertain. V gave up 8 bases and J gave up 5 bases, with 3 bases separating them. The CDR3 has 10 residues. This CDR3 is CASGTGELFF. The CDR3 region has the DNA TGTGCCAGCGGGACCGGGGAGCTGTTTTTT.